These 22 T cell receptor beta chains share one sample of origin, sequenced in a study of immune characterization of retroperitoneal liposarcoma. TCRdb reprocessed the PCR reads with MiXCR, giving one entry per CDR3 protein. This sample yields 8,500 to 11,000 distinct CDR3 sequences, of which 25% to 35% are seen a single time; around 8.8% belongs to the top ten. Sequencing was performed on tumor tissue. These TCRs come from a female donor with retroperitoneal liposarcoma.

The chain links TRBV6-1 to TRBJ2-2, with D hard to call. V lost 9 bases to trimming and J lost 7 bases, with 6 bases between them. Germline-derived CDR1 and CDR2 are MNHNS and SASEGT. The CDR3 totals 10 residues. CDR3: CASGDGELFF. The CDR3, as DNA: TGTGCCAGTGGGGACGGGGAGCTGTTTTTT.

By sample share, this clonotype is medium-sized. The chain employs TRBV7-2 and TRBJ2-1; D is possibly TRBD1 (6 bases). The CDR3 loop spans 13 amino acids. Germline CDR1 and CDR2: SGHTA and FQGNSA. Trimming stripped 5 bases from V and 7 bases from J, with 12 bases between. The CDR3 region has the DNA TGTGCCAGCAGCCCGCGACAGGCTAATGAGCAGTTCTTC. It encodes CASSPRQANEQFF.

This rearrangement joins TRBV25-1 to TRBJ2-3, with TRBD2 identical over 7 bases. The germline V gene encodes CDR1 MGHDK and CDR2 SYGVNS. V trimming: 4 bases; J trimming: 4 bases; junction bases outside the gene matches: 5. The CDR3 consists of 14 residues. The CDR3 DNA is TGTGCCAGCAGTGGTCTAGCGGACCCAGATACGCAGTATTTT. This translates into CASSGLADPDTQYF.

In this sample, this clonotype turned up many times. The CDR3 DNA sequence: TGTGCCAGCAGCCCGGGTGTAGGGGTGGTCACAGATACGCAGTATTTT. Translating gives CASSPGVGVVTDTQYF. The rearrangement uses TRBV11-1 and TRBJ2-3, with D perhaps matching TRBD1 (5 bases). This CDR3 comprises 16 residues. V was clipped by 5 bases and J by 2 bases, with 17 bases between them. Germline V CDR1 and CDR2: SGHAT, FQDESV (reference sequence).

The V and J genes are TRBV7-2 and TRBJ1-2; D remains unclear. V lost 1 base, J lost 4 bases, and 10 bases lay in between. The germline CDR1 and CDR2 sequences are SGHTA and FQGNSA. The CDR3 runs 14 residues. CDR3 nucleotides: TGTGCCAGCAGCTTAGTGCGGACGGCCTATGGCTACACCTTC. Its translation is CASSLVRTAYGYTF.

This clonotype was observed once. This sequence joins TRBV27 and TRBJ2-5; D ambiguous. The better agreement between TRBJ2-1 and the DNA end casts doubt on the J call. Germline CDR1 MNHEY, CDR2 SMNVEV (reference sequence). The length of the CDR3 is 17 residues. The CDR3 bases are TGTGCCAGCAGATCAAACAATGCGGCGGCAGGCAACAATGAGCAGTTCTTC. This codes for CASRSNNAAAGNNEQFF.

This clonotype was seen many times. This rearrangement joins TRBV12-3 or TRBV12-4 to TRBJ2-1; perhaps TRBD1 as D (6 bases). V lost 1 base and J lost 4, with 8 bases in between. The CDR3 runs to 14 residues. The CDR3, as DNA: TGTGCCAGCAGTTTAGGGACAGCTTACAATGAGCAGTTCTTC. Amino acid sequence: CASSLGTAYNEQFF.

The genes are TRBV7-2 and TRBJ2-1, with 9 positions matching TRBD1. The ends lost 2 bases at V and 16 bases at J; junction bases unmatched: 12. The CDR3 covers 14 residues. Germline V gene data show CDR1 as SGHTA and CDR2 as FQGNSA. CDR3 region: CASSLTGGSFEAFF. The CDR3 DNA sequence: TGTGCCAGCAGCTTAACAGGGGGCTCTTTTGAAGCTTTCTTC.

This clonotype was counted between two and nine times. The chain uses TRBV10-2 and TRBJ1-5, with D unclear. The CDR3 runs 13 residues. Trimming pared 7 bases from V and 5 bases from J, leaving 12 bases between. Germline V lookup: CDR1 WSHSY, CDR2 SAAADI. The CDR3 coding sequence is TGCGCCAGCACCGCAGGTGACTATCAGCCCCAGCATTTT. Translating gives CASTAGDYQPQHF.

This chain joins TRBV12-3 or TRBV12-4 and TRBJ2-1; 12 bases match TRBD2. The end of the DNA is better explained by TRBJ2-7, so the J call may be wrong. The CDR3 is 15 amino acids. CDR3 sequence (DNA): TGTGCCAGCAGGGGGGGGACTAGCGGGCCCTACGAGCAGTACTTC. This codes for CASRGGTSGPYEQYF.

The sample holds one count of this clonotype. A single base separates this from a much larger clone, so it may be a read error. The chain recombines TRBV6-1 with TRBJ2-1; 7 nucleotides agree with TRBD1. Germline CDR1 reads MNHNS; CDR2 reads SASEGT. The trim removed 4 bases at V and 15 bases at J, leaving 15 bases unmatched. The CDR3 consists of 14 residues. CDR3 sequence: CASSAGQIKETLFF. CDR3 sequence (DNA): TGTGCCAGCAGTGCGGGACAGATAAAAGAGACCCTGTTCTTC.

In its sample, this clonotype ranks as medium-sized. The rearrangement uses TRBV7-2 and TRBJ2-3; D is unresolved. Germline CDR1 and CDR2: SGHTA and FQGNSA. Between the trimmed V and J ends, which lost 0 bases and 2 bases, there was a span of 6 bases. CDR3 length: 14 amino acids. The CDR3 is CASSLAQLTDTQYF. As DNA, the CDR3 is TGTGCCAGCAGCTTAGCCCAGCTCACAGATACGCAGTATTTT.

The chain links TRBV6-1 to TRBJ1-5; 8 bases are a match to TRBD1. The CDR3 has 15 residues. Looked up from germline, CDR1 is MNHNS and CDR2 is SASEGT. J gave up 7 bases and V 5 bases, and 10 bases lay outside the gene matches. The CDR3 protein is CASSFWDRSRQPQHF. In DNA form, the CDR3 reads TGTGCCAGCAGTTTCTGGGACAGGTCAAGACAGCCCCAGCATTTT.

V and J are TRBV6-1 and TRBJ2-1; unclear D gene. The CDR3 length is 13 residues. Germline V gives CDR1 MNHNS, CDR2 SASEGT. The ends were cut back, 4 bases at V and 2 bases at J, with 6 bases in the middle. The CDR3, as DNA: TGTGCCAGCAGTGTAGACCCCTACAATGAGCAGTTCTTC. Translation gives CASSVDPYNEQFF.

This clonotype appeared a few times. The CDR3 end shows no conserved phenylalanine or tryptophan, and so a read error is likely. It is unclear where the CDR3 begins or ends on the DNA, so no DNA is shown, and the CDR3 is as TCRdb lists it. J is TRBJ2-6 and V is TRBV6-1. Germline V CDR1 and CDR2: MNHNS, SASEGT. The length of the CDR3 is 10 amino acids, counting both ends. CDR3 sequence: CASSDHILQS.

The chain combines TRBV12-3 or TRBV12-4 with TRBJ2-1; 7 bases line up with TRBD1. V lost 8 bases and J lost 0; bases outside the gene matches: 4. The CDR3 totals 14 residues. CDR3 bases: TGTGCCAGCCTACGGGACAGCTCCTACAATGAGCAGTTCTTC. Translation: CASLRDSSYNEQFF.

The chain has TRBV27 and TRBJ2-5; 11 bases map to TRBD1. The J call may be in error: the DNA end matches TRBJ2-7 better. CDR1 and CDR2 (germline): MNHEY, SMNVEV (reference sequence). This CDR3 has 15 amino acids. This CDR3 is CASSRTGGLGNEQYF. DNA for the CDR3: TGTGCCAGCAGCCGGACAGGGGGCCTTGGCAACGAGCAGTACTTC.

The J gene is TRBJ1-1, the V gene TRBV6-1, with unresolved D. Germline-derived CDR1 and CDR2 are MNHNS and SASEGT. The V and J ends lost 5 bases and 2 bases respectively, with 9 bases between them. The CDR3 spans 13 residues. CDR3 DNA: TGTGCCAGCAGTTGGGCAAGCAACACTGAAGCTTTCTTT. Protein: CASSWASNTEAFF.

In nucleotides, the CDR3 is TGTGCCAGCAGCTTGGTTACAGGGACCAAAAACATTCAGTTCTTC. Its translation: CASSLVTGTKNIQFF. V usage is TRBV7-2 and J usage is TRBJ2-1; a possible D gene is TRBD1 (6 bases). Per germline, CDR1 SGHTA and CDR2 FQGNSA. The V end was cut by 3 bases, the J end by 13 bases, with 22 bases between. The CDR3 has 15 amino acids.

The gene calls are TRBV5-3 and TRBJ2-1; 7 nucleotides agree with TRBD1. Matching the DNA end better, TRBJ2-7 makes the J call doubtful. TRBV5-3 falls under the ORF class, with uncertain function. CDR3 length equals 13 residues. The CDR3 is CASRDSSYNEQYF. Here the CDR3 DNA reads TGTGCCAGCCGGGACAGTTCCTACAATGAGCAGTACTTC.

This sequence joins TRBV12-3 or TRBV12-4 and TRBJ2-3; TRBD2 might be the D (6 bases). V shed 5 bases and J shed 4 bases, with 13 bases lying between them. The CDR3 runs 14 residues. CDR3 nucleotides: TGTGCCAGCAGTCCTAGCGAGGTCTCAGATACGCAGTATTTT. It codes for CASSPSEVSDTQYF.

This clonotype was counted ten times or more. The V gene is TRBV12-3 or TRBV12-4, the J gene TRBJ2-1; 8 bases are a match to TRBD2. The CDR3 loop spans 15 amino acids. After removal of 3 bases from V and 1 base from J, the junction contained 2 bases not matched to a gene. CDR3 loop: CASSLGGGSYNEQFF. DNA for the CDR3: TGTGCCAGCAGTTTGGGCGGGGGGTCCTACAATGAGCAGTTCTTC.